The entry below describes one T cell receptor (beta chain). The target antigen is unknown. This entry comes from a study of siplizumab effects on memory and regulatory T cells. Notes on the study in general: Proliferating siplizumab-cultured Tregs lacked confirmed suppressive function. Unstimulated subsets captured only a minor fraction of alloreactive clones. A mean of approximately 69% of mappable alloreactive CD4+ clones were Treg-derived with siplizumab, compared with about 28% in controls. Naive T cells were seen as more diverse than memory cells and as major alloresponse contributors.

This CDR3 comprises 12 residues. Germline loops: CDR1 MGHRA, CDR2 YSYEKL. V was shortened by 0 bases and J by 4 bases, with 4 bases between the two germline ends. Only in-frame clones appear in the TCRdb table, and some are missing; sequencing was by immunoSEQ multiplex PCR. Of 75,000 to 95,000 clones in the sample, approximately 90% were seen once. The sample comprised CD4+ T cells sorted from blood. The sequence was collected from a human donor in good health. The gene calls are TRBV4-1 and TRBJ2-7; D is ambiguous. The DNA of the CDR3 is TGCGCCAGCAGCCAAGATCGATACGAGCAGTACTTC. Protein sequence: CASSQDRYEQYF.